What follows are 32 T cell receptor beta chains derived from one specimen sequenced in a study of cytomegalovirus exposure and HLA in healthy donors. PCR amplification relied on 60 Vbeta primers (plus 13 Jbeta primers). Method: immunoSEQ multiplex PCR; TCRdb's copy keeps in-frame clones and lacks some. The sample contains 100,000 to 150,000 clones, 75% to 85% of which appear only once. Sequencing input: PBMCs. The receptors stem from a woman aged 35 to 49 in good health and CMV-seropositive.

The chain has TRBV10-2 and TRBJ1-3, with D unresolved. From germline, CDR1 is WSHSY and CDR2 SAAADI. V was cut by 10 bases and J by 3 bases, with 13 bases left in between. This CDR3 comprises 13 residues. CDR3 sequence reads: CATFSENGNTIYF. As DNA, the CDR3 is TGCGCCACGTTCTCAGAAAATGGAAACACCATATATTTT.

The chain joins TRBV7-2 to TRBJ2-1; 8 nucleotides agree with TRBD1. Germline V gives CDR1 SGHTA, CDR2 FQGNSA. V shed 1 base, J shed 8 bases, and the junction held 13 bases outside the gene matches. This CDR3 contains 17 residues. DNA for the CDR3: TGTGCCAGCAGCTTAGTTTGGGGCAGGGGGCTGTTGGATGAGCAGTTCTTC. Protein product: CASSLVWGRGLLDEQFF.

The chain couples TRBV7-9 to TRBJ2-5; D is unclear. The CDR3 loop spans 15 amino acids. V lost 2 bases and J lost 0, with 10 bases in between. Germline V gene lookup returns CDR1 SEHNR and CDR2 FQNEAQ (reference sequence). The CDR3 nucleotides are TGTGCCAGCAGCTTACTGGGCCAATACCAAGAGACCCAGTACTTC. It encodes CASSLLGQYQETQYF.

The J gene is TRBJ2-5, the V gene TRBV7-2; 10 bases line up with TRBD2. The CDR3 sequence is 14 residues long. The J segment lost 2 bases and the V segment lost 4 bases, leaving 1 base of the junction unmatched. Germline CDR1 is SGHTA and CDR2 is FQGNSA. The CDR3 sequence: CASSWTSGQETQYF. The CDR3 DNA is TGTGCCAGCAGCTGGACTAGCGGTCAAGAGACCCAGTACTTC.

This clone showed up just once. The CDR3 DNA is TGTGCCAGCAACCAACTTCTTAGCGGGAGTGGAAGAGACGGGGAGCTGTTTTTT. Protein product: CASNQLLSGSGRDGELFF. The chain carries TRBV5-4 and TRBJ2-2, with TRBD2 matching over 9 bases. The germline V gene encodes CDR1 SGHNT and CDR2 YYREEE (reference sequence). Trimming at V came to 6 bases and at J to 7 bases, leaving 19 bases not matched to a gene. The CDR3 contains 18 residues.

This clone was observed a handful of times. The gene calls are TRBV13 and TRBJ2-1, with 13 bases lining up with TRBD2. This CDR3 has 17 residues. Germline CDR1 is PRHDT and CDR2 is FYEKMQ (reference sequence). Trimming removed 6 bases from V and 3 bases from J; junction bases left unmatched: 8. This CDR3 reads CASRHTSGRDFYNEQFF. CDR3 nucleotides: TGTGCCAGCAGACACACTAGCGGGAGGGACTTCTACAATGAGCAGTTCTTC.

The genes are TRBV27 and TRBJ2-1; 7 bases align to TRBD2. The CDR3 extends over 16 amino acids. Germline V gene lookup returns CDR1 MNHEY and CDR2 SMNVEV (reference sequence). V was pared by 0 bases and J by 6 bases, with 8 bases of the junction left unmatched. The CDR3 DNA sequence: TGTGCCAGCAGTTTATCGAGGGCGGGAGCATTCAATGAGCAGTTCTTC. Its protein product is CASSLSRAGAFNEQFF.

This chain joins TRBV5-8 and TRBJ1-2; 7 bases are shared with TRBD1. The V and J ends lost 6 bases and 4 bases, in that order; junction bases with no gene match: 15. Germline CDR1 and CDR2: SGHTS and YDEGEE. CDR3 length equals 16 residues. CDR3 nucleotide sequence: TGTGCCAGCATTACTACAGGGGCGCAGGGAGGCTATGGCTACACCTTC. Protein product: CASITTGAQGGYGYTF.

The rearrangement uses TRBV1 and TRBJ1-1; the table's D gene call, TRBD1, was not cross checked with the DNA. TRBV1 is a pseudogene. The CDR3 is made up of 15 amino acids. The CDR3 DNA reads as TGCACCAGCAGCCGAGAACAGGGGAGTAACACTGAAGCTTTCTTT. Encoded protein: CTSSREQGSNTEAFF.

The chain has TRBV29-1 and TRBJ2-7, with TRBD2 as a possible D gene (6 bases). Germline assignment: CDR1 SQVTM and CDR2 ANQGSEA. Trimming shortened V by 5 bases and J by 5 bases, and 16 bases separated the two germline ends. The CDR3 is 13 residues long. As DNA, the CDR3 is TGCAGCGTTTATGGGACTTCCTTAAACGAGCAGTACTTC. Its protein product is CSVYGTSLNEQYF.

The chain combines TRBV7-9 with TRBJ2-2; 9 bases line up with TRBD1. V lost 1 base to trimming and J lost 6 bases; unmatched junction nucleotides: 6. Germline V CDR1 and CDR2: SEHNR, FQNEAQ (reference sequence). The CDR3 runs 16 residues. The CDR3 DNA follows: TGTGCCAGCAGCTTAGACAGGGGGCGGATGTCCGGGGAGCTGTTTTTT. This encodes CASSLDRGRMSGELFF.

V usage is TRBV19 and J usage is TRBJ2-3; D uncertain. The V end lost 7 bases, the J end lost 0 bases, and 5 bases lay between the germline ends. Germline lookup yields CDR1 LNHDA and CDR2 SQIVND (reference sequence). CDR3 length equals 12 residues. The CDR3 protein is CASTGSTDTQYF. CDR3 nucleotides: TGTGCCAGTACGGGTAGCACAGATACGCAGTATTTT.

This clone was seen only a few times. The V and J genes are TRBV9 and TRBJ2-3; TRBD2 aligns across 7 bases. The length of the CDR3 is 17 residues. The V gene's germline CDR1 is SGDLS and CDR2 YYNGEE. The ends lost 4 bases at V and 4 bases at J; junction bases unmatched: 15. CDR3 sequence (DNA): TGTGCCAGCAGCTTTCGAGGCCGACTAGCCCTCCCAGATACGCAGTATTTT. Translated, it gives CASSFRGRLALPDTQYF.

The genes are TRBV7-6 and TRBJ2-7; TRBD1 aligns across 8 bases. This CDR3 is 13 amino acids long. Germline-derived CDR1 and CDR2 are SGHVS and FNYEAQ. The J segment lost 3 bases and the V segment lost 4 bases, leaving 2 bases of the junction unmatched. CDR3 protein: CASSWGTGYEQYF. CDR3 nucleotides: TGTGCCAGCAGCTGGGGGACAGGCTACGAGCAGTACTTC. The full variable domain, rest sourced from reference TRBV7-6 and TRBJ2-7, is GAGVSQSPRYKVTKRGQDVALRCDPISGHVSLYWYRQALGQGPEFLTYFNYEAQQDKSGLPNDRFSAERPEGSISTLTIQRTEQRDSAMYRCASSWGTGYEQYFGPGTRLTVT.

The CDR3 protein is CASSPLTSGNCEQYF. The CDR3, as DNA: TGTGCCAGCAGCCCTCTCACTAGCGGGAATTGCGAGCAGTACTTC. This rearrangement joins TRBV14 to TRBJ2-7; 10 bases agree with TRBD2. V gave up 4 bases and J gave up 6 bases; unmatched junction bases: 9. Germline CDR1 SGHDN, CDR2 FVKESK. CDR3 length equals 15 residues.

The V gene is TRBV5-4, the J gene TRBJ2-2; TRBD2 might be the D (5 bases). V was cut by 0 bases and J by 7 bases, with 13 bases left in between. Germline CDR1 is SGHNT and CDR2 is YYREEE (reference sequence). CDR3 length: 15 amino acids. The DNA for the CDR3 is TGTGCCAGCAGCTTGGGAGGCCTAGCTATCGGGGAGCTGTTTTTT. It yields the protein CASSLGGLAIGELFF.

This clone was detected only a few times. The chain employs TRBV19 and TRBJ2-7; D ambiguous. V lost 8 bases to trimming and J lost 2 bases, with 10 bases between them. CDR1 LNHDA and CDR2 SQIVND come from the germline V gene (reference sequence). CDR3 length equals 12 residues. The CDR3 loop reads CASQSPTYEQYF. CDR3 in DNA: TGTGCCAGTCAGTCCCCCACCTACGAGCAGTACTTC.

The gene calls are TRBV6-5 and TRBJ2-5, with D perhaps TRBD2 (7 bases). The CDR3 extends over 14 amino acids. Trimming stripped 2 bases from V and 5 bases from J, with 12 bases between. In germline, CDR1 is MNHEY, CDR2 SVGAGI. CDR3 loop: CASSYTGRGETQYF. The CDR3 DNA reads TGTGCCAGCAGTTACACGGGGAGGGGGGAGACCCAGTACTTC.

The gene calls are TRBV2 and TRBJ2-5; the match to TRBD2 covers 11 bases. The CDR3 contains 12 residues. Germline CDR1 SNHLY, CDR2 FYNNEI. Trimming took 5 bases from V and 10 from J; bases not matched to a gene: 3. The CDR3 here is CASSLAGGGQYF. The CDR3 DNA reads TGTGCCAGCAGTTTAGCGGGGGGGGGCCAGTACTTC. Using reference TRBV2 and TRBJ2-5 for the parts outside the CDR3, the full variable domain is EPEVTQTPSHQVTQMGQEVILRCVPISNHLYFYWYRQILGQKVEFLVSFYNNEISEKSEIFDDQFSVERPDGSNFTLKIRSTKLEDSAMYFCASSLAGGGQYFGPGTRLLVL.

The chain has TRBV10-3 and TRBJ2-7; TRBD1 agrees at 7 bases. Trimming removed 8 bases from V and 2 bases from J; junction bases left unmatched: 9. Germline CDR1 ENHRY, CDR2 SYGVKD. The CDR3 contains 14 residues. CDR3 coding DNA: TGTGCCATCGGGAGTAGGGACAGCACCTACGAGCAGTACTTC. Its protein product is CAIGSRDSTYEQYF.

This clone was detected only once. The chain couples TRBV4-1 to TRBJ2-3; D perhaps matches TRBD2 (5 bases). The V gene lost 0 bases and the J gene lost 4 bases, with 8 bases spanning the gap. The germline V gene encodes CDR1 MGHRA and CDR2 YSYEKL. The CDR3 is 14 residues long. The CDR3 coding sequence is TGCGCCAGCAGCCAAGATAGCGCGGCAGATACGCAGTATTTT. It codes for CASSQDSAADTQYF.

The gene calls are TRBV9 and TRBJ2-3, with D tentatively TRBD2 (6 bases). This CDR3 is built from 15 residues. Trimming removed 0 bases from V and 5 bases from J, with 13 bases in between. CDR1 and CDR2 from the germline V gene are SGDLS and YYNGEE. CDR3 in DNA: TGTGCCAGCAGCGTAGAGGCGGGAAGCCTAGATACGCAGTATTTT. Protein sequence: CASSVEAGSLDTQYF. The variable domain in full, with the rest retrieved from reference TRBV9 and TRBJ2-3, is DSGVTQTPKHLITATGQRVTLRCSPRSGDLSVYWYQQSLDQGLQFLIQYYNGEERAKGNILERFSAQQFPDLHSELNLSSLELGDSALYFCASSVEAGSLDTQYFGPGTRLTVL.

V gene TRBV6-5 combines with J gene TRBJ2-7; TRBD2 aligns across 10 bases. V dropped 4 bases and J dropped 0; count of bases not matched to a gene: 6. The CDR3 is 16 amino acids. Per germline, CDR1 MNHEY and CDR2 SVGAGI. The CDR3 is CASSSGLAVSSYEQYF. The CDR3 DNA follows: TGTGCCAGCAGTTCAGGACTAGCGGTAAGCTCCTACGAGCAGTACTTC.

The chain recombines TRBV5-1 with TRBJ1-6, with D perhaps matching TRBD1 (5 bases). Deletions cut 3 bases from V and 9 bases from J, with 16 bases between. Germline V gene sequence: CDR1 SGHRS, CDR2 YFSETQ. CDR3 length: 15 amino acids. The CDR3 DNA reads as TGCGCCAGCAGCTCTGGGGGGGGAGGAGGTTCACCCCTCCACTTT. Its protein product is CASSSGGGGGSPLHF.

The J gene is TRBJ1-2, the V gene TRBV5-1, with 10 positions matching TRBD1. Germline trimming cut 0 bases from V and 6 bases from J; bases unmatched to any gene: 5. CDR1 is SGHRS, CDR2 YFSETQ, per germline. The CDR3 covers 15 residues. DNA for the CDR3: TGCGCCAGCAGCTTGGAAGAAGGACAGGGGGATGGCTACACCTTC. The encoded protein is CASSLEEGQGDGYTF.

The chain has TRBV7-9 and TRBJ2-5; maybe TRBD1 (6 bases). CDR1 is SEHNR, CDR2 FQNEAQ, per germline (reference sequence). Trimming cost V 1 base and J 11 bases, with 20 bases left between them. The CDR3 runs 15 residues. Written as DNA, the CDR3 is TGTGCCAGCAGCTTAGGCGGTTTAGGGGGATGGGAGCAGTACTTC. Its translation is CASSLGGLGGWEQYF.

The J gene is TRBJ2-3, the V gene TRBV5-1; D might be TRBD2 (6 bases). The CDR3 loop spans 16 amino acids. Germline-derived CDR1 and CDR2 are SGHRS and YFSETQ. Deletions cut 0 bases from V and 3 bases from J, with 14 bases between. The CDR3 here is CASSLVPGERTDTQYF. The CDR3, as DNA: TGCGCCAGCAGCTTGGTTCCGGGGGAGAGGACAGATACGCAGTATTTT.

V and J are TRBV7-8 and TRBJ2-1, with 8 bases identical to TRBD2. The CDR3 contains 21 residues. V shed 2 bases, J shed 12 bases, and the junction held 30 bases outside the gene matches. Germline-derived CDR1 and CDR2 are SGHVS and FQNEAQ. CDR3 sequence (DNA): TGTGCCAGCAGCTTACCCAGGTTCTCACCCCGGGGCGGGGGGACCGAAAGGCGGCAGTTCTTC. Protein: CASSLPRFSPRGGGTERRQFF.

The CDR3 protein is CASSQVSSEEQYF. CDR3 coding DNA: TGCGCCAGCAGCCAAGTCTCTAGCGAGGAGCAGTACTTC. The rearrangement joins TRBV4-3 to TRBJ2-5, with D possibly being TRBD2 (6 bases). This CDR3 contains 13 residues. The germline V and J ends were trimmed by 1 base and 11 bases, with 14 bases remaining between them. Germline-derived CDR1 and CDR2 are LGHNA and YSLEER.

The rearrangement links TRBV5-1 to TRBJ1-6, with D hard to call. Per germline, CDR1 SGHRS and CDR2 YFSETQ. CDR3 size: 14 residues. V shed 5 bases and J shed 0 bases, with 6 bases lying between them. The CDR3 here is CASSRGSYNSPLHF. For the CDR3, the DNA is TGCGCCAGCAGTAGAGGCTCCTATAATTCACCCCTCCACTTT.

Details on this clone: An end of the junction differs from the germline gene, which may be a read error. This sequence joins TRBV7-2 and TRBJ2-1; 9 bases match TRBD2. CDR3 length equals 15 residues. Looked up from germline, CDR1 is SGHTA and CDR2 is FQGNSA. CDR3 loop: CASSLLAGSSNEQFF. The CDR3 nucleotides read TGTGCCAGCAGCCTTCTAGCGGGATCCTCCAATGAGCAGTTCTTC. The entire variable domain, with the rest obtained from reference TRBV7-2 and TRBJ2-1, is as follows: GAGVSQSPSNKVTEKGKDVELRCDPISGHTALYWYRQSLGQGLEFLIYFQGNSAPDKSGLPSDRFSAERTGGSVSTLTIQRTQQEDSAVYLCASSLLAGSSNEQFFGPGTRLTVL.

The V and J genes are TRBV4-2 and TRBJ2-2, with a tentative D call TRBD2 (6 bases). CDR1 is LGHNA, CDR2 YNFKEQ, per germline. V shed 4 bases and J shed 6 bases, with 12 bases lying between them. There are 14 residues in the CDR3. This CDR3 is CASSLIRGSGELFF. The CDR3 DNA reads TGTGCCAGCAGCCTCATCCGGGGGTCCGGGGAGCTGTTTTTT.